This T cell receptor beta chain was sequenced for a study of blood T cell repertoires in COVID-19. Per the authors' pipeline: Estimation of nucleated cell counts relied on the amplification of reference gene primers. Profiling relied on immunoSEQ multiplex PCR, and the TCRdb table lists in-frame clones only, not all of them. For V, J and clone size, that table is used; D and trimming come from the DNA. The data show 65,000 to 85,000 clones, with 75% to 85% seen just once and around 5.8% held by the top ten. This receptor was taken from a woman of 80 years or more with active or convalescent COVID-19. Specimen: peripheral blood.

CDR3 sequence reads: CASSPLKTGFSTEAFF. CDR3 sequence (DNA): TGTGCCAGCTCACCACTTAAGACGGGTTTTAGCACTGAAGCTTTCTTT. The chain joins TRBV18 to TRBJ1-1; no clear D. The length of the CDR3 is 16 residues. V shed 1 base and J shed 4 bases, with 16 bases lying between them. The germline gives CDR1 KGHSH, CDR2 LQKENI.